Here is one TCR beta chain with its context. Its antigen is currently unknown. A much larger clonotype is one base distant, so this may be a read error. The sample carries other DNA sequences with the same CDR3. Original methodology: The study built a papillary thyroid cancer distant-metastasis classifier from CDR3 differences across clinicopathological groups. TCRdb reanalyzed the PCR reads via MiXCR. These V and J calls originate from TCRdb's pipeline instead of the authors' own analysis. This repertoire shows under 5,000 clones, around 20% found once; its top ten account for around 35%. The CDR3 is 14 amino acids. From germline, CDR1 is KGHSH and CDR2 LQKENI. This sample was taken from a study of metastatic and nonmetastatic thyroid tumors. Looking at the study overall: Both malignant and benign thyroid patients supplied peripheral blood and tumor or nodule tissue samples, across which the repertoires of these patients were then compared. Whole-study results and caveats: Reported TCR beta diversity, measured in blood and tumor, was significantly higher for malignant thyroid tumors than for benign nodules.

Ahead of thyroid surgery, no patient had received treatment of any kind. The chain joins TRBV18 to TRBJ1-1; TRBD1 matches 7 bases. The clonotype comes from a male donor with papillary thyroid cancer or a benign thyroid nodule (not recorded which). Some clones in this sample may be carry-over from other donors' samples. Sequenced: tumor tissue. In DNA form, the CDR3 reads TGTGCCAGCTCATTGGACAGGTTAAACACCGAAGCTTTCTTT. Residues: CASSLDRLNTEAFF.